This TCR beta chain originates from a study of T cells in Graves' hyperthyroidism and ophthalmopathy. Fresh peripheral blood, 10 ml, was the source of the PBMCs. Of note for this clonotype: Its specificity is unknown.

Germline-derived CDR1 and CDR2 are SGHDT and YYEEEE. V lost 4 bases to trimming and J lost 0 bases, with 14 bases between them. CDR3 length equals 16 residues. General study findings and limits: Ophthalmopathy, as predicted by the model, came a median roughly 6.5 months after the prediction.

Amplified regions were TCR beta CDR3 sequences from RNA transcripts. The HTBI primer set was used in a first-round RT-PCR of the TCR CDR3. TCRdb recomputed calls from the multiplex PCR reads with MiXCR, one row per CDR3 protein. The table lists more than 550,000 distinct CDR3 sequences, 17% of them singletons. The V and J genes are TRBV5-6 and TRBJ1-3, with D possibly being TRBD1 (5 bases). Sequencing input: blood. This TCR came from a man aged 50-60 years with Graves' hyperthyroidism. CDR3 bases: TGTGCCAGCAGCCCCGACGGGGCGAGCTCTGGAAACACCATATATTTT. As protein: CASSPDGASSGNTIYF.